This TCR beta chain emerged from a study of vaccination and CD4 T cells after COVID-19. Study findings and constraints: Convalescent patients had 304 of 307 vaccine-specific clones showing spike mono-reactivity.

Comments on this clonotype: The antigen is undetermined.

With the Oncomine TCR Beta short-read assay, DNA from cultured CD4+ T cells was sequenced. Cultured CD4+ T cells were the source of extracted genomic DNA. From the PCR reads, TCRdb called clonotypes with MiXCR, one entry per CDR3 protein. The sample holds 7,500 or so distinct CDR3 sequences, over 20% seen once. Germline-derived CDR1 and CDR2 are SGHNT and YENEEA. The CDR3 covers 13 residues. V shed 4 bases and J shed 1 base, with 7 bases lying between them. Documented treatment: approximately 9-day PBMC culture with coronavirus spike peptide pools or control peptides (ViraFEST assay). Samples of CD4+ T cells were obtained from the unexposed donor before the COVID-19 pandemic (2011-2018).

The sequencing input was CD4+ T cells from blood, cultured in vitro. The chain carries TRBV11-3 and TRBJ1-1, with D hard to call. The clonotype originates from a human donor in good health. Written as DNA, the CDR3 is TGTGCCAGCAGCTCGGACGGGAACACTGAAGCTTTCTTT. It specifies CASSSDGNTEAFF.